The T cell receptor (beta chain) described here comes from a study of blood T cell repertoires in COVID-19. Looking at the study overall: Researchers got acute and convalescent COVID-19 samples from the United States, Italy and Spain. PBMCs, B-cell-depleted T cells, or T cells provided the cDNA or gDNA that made up the material.

CDR1 is LNHDA and CDR2 is SQIVND in the germline V gene (reference sequence). This CDR3 region has 13 residues. The V end lost 7 bases, the J end lost 5 bases, and 14 bases lay between the germline ends. Original processing methods: The assay estimated nucleated cells by amplifying reference gene primers. Clones were read by immunoSEQ multiplex PCR, and TCRdb kept only the in-frame ones, dropping some. That table supplies the V and J calls and clone size; D and trimming were determined from the DNA. The sample has fewer than 400,000 clones, roughly 86% seen once; the top ten hold around 3%. The chain employs TRBV19 and TRBJ1-1, with D perhaps matching TRBD1 (5 bases). The sequence came from a human donor in a cohort sampled during active COVID-19. The sample comprised peripheral blood. DNA for the CDR3: TGTGCCAGTATCCAGGGTGGGAGGACTGAAGCTTTCTTT. Encoded protein: CASIQGGRTEAFF.